Shown below are 2 T cell receptor beta chains from a single sample sequenced in a study of OX40 agonist ivuxolimab in advanced cancers. Measured with immunoSEQ multiplex PCR; TCRdb has only the in-frame clones, and not every one. The sample yields around 16,000 clones, 84% seen once. This specimen was CD4+ or CD8+ T cells sorted from blood, taken in a trial of the OX40 agonist ivuxolimab. Receptor source: an adult with an advanced solid tumor such as melanoma, head and neck, liver or kidney cancer.

V and J are TRBV2 and TRBJ2-2, with D possibly being TRBD1 (5 bases). Germline assignment: CDR1 SNHLY and CDR2 FYNNEI. CDR3 size: 15 residues. Trimming pared 2 bases from V and 0 bases from J, leaving 7 bases between. The DNA of the CDR3 is TGTGCCAGCAGTGAATTGACAGCGAACACCGGGGAGCTGTTTTTT. This codes for CASSELTANTGELFF.

The DNA of the CDR3 is TGTGCCAGCCATAATGGGGCAGGCGCCAGCACAGATACGCAGTATTTT. As protein: CASHNGAGASTDTQYF. This sequence joins TRBV19 and TRBJ2-3, with D possibly matching TRBD1 (5 bases). Germline lookup yields CDR1 LNHDA and CDR2 SQIVND (reference sequence). Trimming stripped 9 bases from V and 0 bases from J, with 19 bases between. This CDR3 has 16 amino acids.